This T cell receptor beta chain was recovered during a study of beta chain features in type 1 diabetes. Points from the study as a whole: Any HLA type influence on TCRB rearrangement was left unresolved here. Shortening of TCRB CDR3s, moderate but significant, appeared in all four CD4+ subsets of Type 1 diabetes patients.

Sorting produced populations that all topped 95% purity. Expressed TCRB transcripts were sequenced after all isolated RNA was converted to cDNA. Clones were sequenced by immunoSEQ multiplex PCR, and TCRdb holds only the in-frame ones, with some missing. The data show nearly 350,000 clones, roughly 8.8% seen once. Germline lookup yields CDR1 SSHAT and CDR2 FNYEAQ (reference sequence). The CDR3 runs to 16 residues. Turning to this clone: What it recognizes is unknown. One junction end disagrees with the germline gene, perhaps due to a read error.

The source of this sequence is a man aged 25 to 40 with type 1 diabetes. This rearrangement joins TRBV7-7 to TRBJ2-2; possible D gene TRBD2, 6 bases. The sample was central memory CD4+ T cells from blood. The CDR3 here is CASSLTRGLNTGELFF. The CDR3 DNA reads TGTGCTAGCAGCTTAACGCGGGGACTGAACACCGGGGAGCTGTTTTTT.